The source of this T cell receptor (beta chain) is a study of early T cells in non-severe SARS-CoV-2 infection. Looking at the study overall: From unsorted whole blood, bulk RNA was sequenced, and the chains remained unpaired. Study results and caveats: The VDJdb matching leaned toward anti-spike CD8 responses and overlooked private and CD4 specificities.

Germline V lookup: CDR1 SEHNR, CDR2 FQNEAQ (reference sequence). This CDR3 has 13 residues. V was cut by 5 bases and J by 2 bases, with 8 bases left in between. A note on this clonotype: As yet, its antigen is unknown.

Unique molecular identifiers were attached to individual cDNA molecules. TCRdb itself ran the 5' RACE reads through MiXCR, one entry per CDR3 protein. The repertoire includes about 55,000 distinct CDR3 sequences, 14% to 15% of them detected once, and roughly 10% sits in the top ten. This chain connects TRBV7-9 to TRBJ2-3; D ambiguous. The sequences come from whole blood, collected at baseline. The TCR comes from an adult who was a healthcare worker with PCR-confirmed SARS-CoV-2 infection or an uninfected control (not recorded which). The CDR3 DNA reads TGTGCCAGCAGCCCGGGCACCACAGATACGCAGTATTTT. This sequence encodes CASSPGTTDTQYF.